The T cell receptor (beta chain) described here comes from a study of post-analysis software for immune sequencing data. Per germline, CDR1 SGHRS and CDR2 YFSETQ. CDR3 length equals 14 residues. J gave up 8 bases and V 3 bases, and 7 bases lay outside the gene matches. Presence of unique molecular identifiers characterized the TCR beta cDNA libraries. TCRdb re-derived calls from the PCR reads in MiXCR, one entry per CDR3 protein. The sample includes about 400,000 distinct CDR3 sequences, roughly 30% of them seen just once. Study-wide points: Five TRBV segments, including TRBV5-6, TRBV5-1 and TRBV20-1, were more frequent in patients than controls.

About this clonotype itself: Its antigen is still unknown.

Input material: blood. The V gene is TRBV5-1, the J gene TRBJ2-1; 8 positions match TRBD2. The source of this sequence is a girl between 5 and 17 years old with multiple sclerosis. The CDR3 loop reads CASSSGGGYDEQFF. For the CDR3, the DNA is TGCGCCAGCAGCTCCGGGGGGGGTTACGATGAGCAGTTCTTC.